This TCR beta chain was sequenced during a study of blood T cells in healthy people across ages. The use of a sample-barcoded 5' primer and a J-beta primer mix characterized a second PCR of roughly 7 to 12 cycles. TCRdb re-analysed the 5' RACE reads in MiXCR, keeping a single row per CDR3 protein. Counted here are more than 750,000 distinct CDR3 sequences, 29% occurring once; the ten biggest clones make up 10%. The germline gives CDR1 SGHTA, CDR2 FQGNSA. The CDR3 totals 17 residues. J lost 4 bases, V lost 5 bases, and 15 bases had no gene match. This clonotype showed up many times. This same sample was also taken into another study, of T cells of mothers and their children. That paper states: Study donors consisted of three healthy Caucasian mothers and their six children.

The gene calls are TRBV7-2 and TRBJ2-3, with 7 positions matching TRBD2. The sample was blood. The source is a woman aged 40 to 50 in good health. The CDR3 DNA reads TGTGCCAGCAGCCTGCAAGGATCGGGACTATCATCAGATACGCAGTATTTT. This codes for CASSLQGSGLSSDTQYF.